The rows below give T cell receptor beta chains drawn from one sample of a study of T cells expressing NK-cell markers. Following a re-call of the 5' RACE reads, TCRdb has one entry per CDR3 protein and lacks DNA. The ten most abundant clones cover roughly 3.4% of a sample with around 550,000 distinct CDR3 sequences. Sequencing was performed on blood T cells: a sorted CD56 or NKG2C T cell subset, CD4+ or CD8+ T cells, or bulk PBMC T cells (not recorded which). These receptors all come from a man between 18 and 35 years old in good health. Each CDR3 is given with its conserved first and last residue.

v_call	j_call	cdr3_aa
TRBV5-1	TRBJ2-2	CASSLGSWSSGAGELFF
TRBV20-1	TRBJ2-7	CSAQAARQATYEQYF
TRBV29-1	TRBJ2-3	CSAAGRTSTDTQYF
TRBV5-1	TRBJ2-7	CASSLSDGDPYEQYF
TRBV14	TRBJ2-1	CATGLAGTSYNEQFF
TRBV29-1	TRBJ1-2	CSVVPPTGWGYTF
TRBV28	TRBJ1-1	CASSPFRGSLNTEAFF
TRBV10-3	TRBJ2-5	CAIGEGRETQYF
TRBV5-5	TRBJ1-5	CASSQGARNQPQHF
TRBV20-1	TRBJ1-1	CSAERGNPWRVTEAFF
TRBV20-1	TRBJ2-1	CSASNRRDPLSSYNEQFF
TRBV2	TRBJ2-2	CASSLNRGNGELFF
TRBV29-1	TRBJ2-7	CSVRKTGSSYEQYF
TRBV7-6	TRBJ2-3	CASSLDGQGVSTDTQYF
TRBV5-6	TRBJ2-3	CASSAGVKDTQYF
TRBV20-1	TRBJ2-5	CSARAGLAANQETQYF
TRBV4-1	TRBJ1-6	CASSPAGRGLNSPLHF
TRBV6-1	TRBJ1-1	CASTLEGRDTEAFF
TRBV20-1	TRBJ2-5	CSARDPTGTGETQYF
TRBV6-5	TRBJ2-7	CASRPQGIVTYEQYF
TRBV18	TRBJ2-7	CASSPPVSSYEQYF
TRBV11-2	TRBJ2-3	CASSHAELAGPSGDTQYF
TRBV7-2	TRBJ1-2	CASSSTRGGARGYTF
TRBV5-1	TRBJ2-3	CASSSDPGGTQYF
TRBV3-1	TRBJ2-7	CASSQDSGVIYEQYF
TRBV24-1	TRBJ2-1	CATSDLKGGYNEQFF
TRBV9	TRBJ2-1	CASSVEVSAPEQFF
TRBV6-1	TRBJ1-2	CASAGTDYYGYTF
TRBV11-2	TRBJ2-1	CASSSPRGRHEQFF
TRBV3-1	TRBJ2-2	CASSRTGLAGGAGELFF
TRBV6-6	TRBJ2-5	CASSTVLETQYF
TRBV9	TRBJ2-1	CASSVGAAPTYNEQFF
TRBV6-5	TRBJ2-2	CASSFQTGRGTGELFF
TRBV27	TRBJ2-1	CASTAGRSYNEQFF
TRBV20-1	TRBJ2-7	CSAIPDRGHYEQYF
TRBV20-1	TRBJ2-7	CSARGWDWSYEQYF
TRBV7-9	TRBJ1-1	CASSSRRGPRRAFF
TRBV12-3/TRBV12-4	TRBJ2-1	CASSLMSDEQFF
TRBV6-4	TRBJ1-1	CASRRDSVNTEAFF
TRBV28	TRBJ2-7	CASSLTVDSWSYEQYF
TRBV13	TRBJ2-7	CASSDRGSSYEQYF
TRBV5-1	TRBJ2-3	CASSLDGSDTQYF
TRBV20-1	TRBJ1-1	CSARDLGRANTEAFF
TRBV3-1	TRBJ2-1	CASSPIAGGPRYNEQFF